Here is one T cell receptor (beta chain) with its context. TCRdb's table, derived via immunoSEQ multiplex PCR, lists solely in-frame clones and lacks some. The table shows over 250,000 clones, with 80% to 90% occurring only once. This sample was taken from a study of blood T cell repertoires in COVID-19. The germline V gene has CDR1 ENHRY and CDR2 SYGVKD. The junction had 12 bases not matched to a gene; V was cut back by 8 bases and J by 0 bases. There are 16 residues in the CDR3. The TCR sequence derives from a man between 35 and 55 years old who had recovered from COVID-19. The chain is built from TRBV10-3 and TRBJ1-1; 7 bases align to TRBD1. The sample comprised PBMCs or T cells enriched from blood (not recorded which). Here the CDR3 DNA reads TGTGCCATCTCAGGAGCAAGGGGGCTTGTGAACACTGAAGCTTTCTTT. Translating gives CAISGARGLVNTEAFF.